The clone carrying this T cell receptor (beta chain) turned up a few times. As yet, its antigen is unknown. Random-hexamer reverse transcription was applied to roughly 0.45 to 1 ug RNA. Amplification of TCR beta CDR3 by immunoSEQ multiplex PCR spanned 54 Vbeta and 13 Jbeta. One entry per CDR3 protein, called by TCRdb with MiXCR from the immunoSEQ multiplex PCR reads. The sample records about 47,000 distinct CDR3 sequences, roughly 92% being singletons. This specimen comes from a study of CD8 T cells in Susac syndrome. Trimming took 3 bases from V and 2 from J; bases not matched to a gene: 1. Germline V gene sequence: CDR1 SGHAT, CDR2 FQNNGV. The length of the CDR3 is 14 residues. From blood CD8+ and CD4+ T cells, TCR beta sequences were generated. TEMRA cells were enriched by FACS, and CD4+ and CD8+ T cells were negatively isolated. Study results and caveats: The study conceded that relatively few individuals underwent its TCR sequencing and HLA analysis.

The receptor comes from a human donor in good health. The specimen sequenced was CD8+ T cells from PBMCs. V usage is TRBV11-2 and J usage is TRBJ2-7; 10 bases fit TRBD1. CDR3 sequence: CASSLGTGAYEQYF. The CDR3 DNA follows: TGTGCCAGCAGCTTGGGGACAGGGGCCTACGAGCAGTACTTC.